The 17 T cell receptor beta chains below come from one sample, sequenced in a study of identical twins. TCRdb itself ran the 5' RACE reads through MiXCR, one entry per CDR3 protein. Here the sample spans 1.5 million or so distinct CDR3 sequences, about 30% being singletons. The sample was cord blood. The receptor set was obtained from a newborn girl in good health.

The CDR3 bases are TGCAGTGTTATCGGGACTAGCGGATACAATGAGCAGTACTTC. Amino acid sequence: CSVIGTSGYNEQYF. This chain links TRBV20-1 with TRBJ2-5; 11 nucleotides match TRBD2. The CDR3 consists of 14 residues. Germline V gives CDR1 DFQATT, CDR2 SNEGSKA (reference sequence). V gave up 7 bases and J gave up 11 bases; unmatched junction bases: 15.

This clonotype was detected ten times or more. This chain uses TRBV15 with TRBJ2-7; D gene ambiguous. The CDR3 totals 16 residues. V was shortened by 3 bases and J by 3 bases, with 18 bases between the two germline ends. CDR1 and CDR2 from the germline V gene are LNHNV and YYDKDF (reference sequence). CDR3 DNA sequence: TGTGCCACCAGCAGGTCCGTTGGGCCCCTTTTCTACGAGCAGTACTTC. Its protein product is CATSRSVGPLFYEQYF.

This chain joins TRBV10-3 and TRBJ2-2; 14 nucleotides match TRBD2. Per germline, CDR1 ENHRY and CDR2 SYGVKD. With 2 bases clipped from V and 3 bases from J, the junction kept 11 bases outside the gene matches. The CDR3 is 20 amino acids. In nucleotides, the CDR3 is TGTGCCATCAGTGAGCCCGGGACTAGCGGGGGCCATCTCCACACCGGGGAGCTGTTTTTT. As protein: CAISEPGTSGGHLHTGELFF.

V is TRBV6-5 and J is TRBJ2-1, with D perhaps TRBD2 (6 bases). Trimming removed 3 bases from V and 4 bases from J, with 22 bases in between. The CDR3 totals 18 residues. Germline V gene data show CDR1 as MNHEY and CDR2 as SVGAGI. In DNA form, the CDR3 reads TGTGCCAGCAGTTATTCGTGGCAACTAGGCCGGGGGTACAATGAGCAGTTCTTC. It encodes CASSYSWQLGRGYNEQFF.

The table lists this clonotype with a count of one. This chain uses TRBV5-1 with TRBJ1-1, with TRBD1 identical over 12 bases. CDR1 and CDR2 from the germline V gene are SGHRS and YFSETQ. The trim removed 2 bases at V and 5 bases at J, leaving 4 bases unmatched. The CDR3 contains 15 residues. The CDR3 coding sequence is TGCGCCAGCAGCTTCCGGGACAGGGGGCGGACTGAAGCTTTCTTT. This encodes CASSFRDRGRTEAFF.

This clonotype was recorded a few times. The chain employs TRBV5-1 and TRBJ2-1; TRBD2 agrees at 13 bases. The J call may be faulty, since TRBJ2-7 better matches the DNA end. CDR1 and CDR2 from the germline V gene are SGHRS and YFSETQ. CDR3 length: 17 amino acids. The CDR3 sequence is CASSWRTSGSSYNEQYF. CDR3 nucleotides: TGCGCCAGCAGCTGGAGGACTAGCGGGAGCTCCTACAATGAGCAGTACTTC.

The chain is built from TRBV5-6 and TRBJ1-6; D ambiguous. The CDR3 length is 15 residues. Germline V gives CDR1 SGHDT, CDR2 YYEEEE. The ends were cut back, 3 bases at V and 6 bases at J, with 13 bases in the middle. CDR3 nucleotide sequence: TGTGCCAGCAGCTACGGACGCCTCTGTAATTCACCCCTCCACTTT. Encoded protein: CASSYGRLCNSPLHF.

The chain's CDR3 is CAISESGDTGELFF. The CDR3 coding sequence is TGTGCCATCAGTGAGTCAGGGGACACCGGGGAGCTGTTTTTT. This chain joins TRBV10-3 and TRBJ2-2, with TRBD1 as a possible D gene (5 bases). The germline V and J ends were trimmed by 0 bases and 3 bases, with 5 bases remaining between them. Germline V gives CDR1 ENHRY, CDR2 SYGVKD. The CDR3 is 14 residues long.

The chain couples TRBV5-1 to TRBJ2-2, with D possibly matching TRBD1 (5 bases). The length of the CDR3 is 16 residues. The V gene lost 5 bases and the J gene lost 0 bases, with 14 bases spanning the gap. Germline V gene lookup returns CDR1 SGHRS and CDR2 YFSETQ. Here the CDR3 DNA reads TGCGCCAGCAGTTCTCAGGGTACTCCGAACACCGGGGAGCTGTTTTTT. Its protein product is CASSSQGTPNTGELFF.

This clonotype was observed a handful of times. This chain joins TRBV25-1 and TRBJ2-5; D is possibly TRBD1 or TRBD2 (5 bases each). The CDR3 has 14 residues. Germline lookup yields CDR1 MGHDK and CDR2 SYGVNS. Trimming stripped 1 base from V and 3 bases from J, with 9 bases between. This CDR3 is CASSELGPKETQYF. CDR3 in DNA: TGTGCCAGCAGTGAATTGGGACCTAAAGAGACCCAGTACTTC. Using reference TRBV25-1 and TRBJ2-5 for the parts outside the CDR3, the full variable domain is EADIYQTPRYLVIGTGKKITLECSQTMGHDKMYWYQQDPGMELHLIHYSYGVNSTEKGDLSSESTVSRIRTEHFPLTLESARPSHTSQYLCASSELGPKETQYFGPGTRLLVL.

This clonotype appeared a few times. The CDR3 bases are TGCGCCAGCAGCCAAACTAGCGGGAGTGATGAGCAGTTCTTC. Protein sequence: CASSQTSGSDEQFF. This chain uses TRBV4-1 with TRBJ2-1, with 11 bases lining up with TRBD2. Germline assignment: CDR1 MGHRA and CDR2 YSYEKL. The CDR3 runs to 14 residues. Unmatched junction bases numbered 2, after V lost 2 bases and J lost 8 bases.

This clonotype turned up a few times. The gene calls are TRBV10-3 and TRBJ1-5; TRBD1 might be the D (5 bases). The CDR3 totals 14 residues. Germline values: CDR1 ENHRY, CDR2 SYGVKD. V lost 2 bases and J lost 1, with 6 bases in between. CDR3 residues: CAISEGGSNQPQHF. The CDR3 DNA reads TGTGCCATCAGTGAGGGGGGGAGCAATCAGCCCCAGCATTTT.

This clonotype was detected only once. The CDR3 DNA follows: TGTGCCAGCAGTTCTACAGGGGCCTATCAGCCCCAGCATTTT. Protein product: CASSSTGAYQPQHF. The rearrangement links TRBV6-5 to TRBJ1-5, with 7 bases matching TRBD1. CDR3 length: 14 residues. Germline CDR1 MNHEY, CDR2 SVGAGI. V trimming: 4 bases; J trimming: 5 bases; junction bases outside the gene matches: 5.

This clonotype was counted a few times. The chain links TRBV10-3 to TRBJ2-3; the match to TRBD2 covers 8 bases. CDR3 length equals 15 residues. Per the germline V gene, CDR1 is ENHRY and CDR2 is SYGVKD. V shed 2 bases and J 4 bases; nucleotides not matched to a gene: 5. CDR3 DNA sequence: TGTGCCATCAGTGAGACTAGGACTAGCCCAGATACGCAGTATTTT. Encoded protein: CAISETRTSPDTQYF.

In this sample, this clonotype turned up a few times. The chain employs TRBV12-3 or TRBV12-4 and TRBJ2-5; no firm D call. V lost 3 bases and J 4 bases, leaving 15 bases between the germline ends. The CDR3 extends over 15 amino acids. The CDR3 loop reads CASSFRRTRGETQYF. DNA of the CDR3: TGTGCCAGCAGTTTCCGACGGACCAGAGGAGAGACCCAGTACTTC.

As concerns this clonotype: This may arise from a read error, as a much more abundant clone is one base away. The chain uses TRBV12-5 and TRBJ2-1, with 12 bases aligning to TRBD2. The germline gives CDR1 LGHNT, CDR2 FRNRAP. Trimming cost V 5 bases and J 8 bases; bases outside gene matches: 10. The CDR3 length is 16 residues. This CDR3 reads CASGQLAGGLRDEQFF. CDR3 sequence (DNA): TGTGCTAGTGGTCAACTAGCGGGAGGTCTGCGGGATGAGCAGTTCTTC.

DNA of the CDR3: TGTGCCAGCAGCTTGGACAGGAGGAGCTACAATGAGCAGTACTTC. The encoded protein is CASSLDRRSYNEQYF. This chain links TRBV5-6 with TRBJ2-5; D assignment may be TRBD1 or TRBD2 (5 bases each). CDR1 is SGHDT and CDR2 is YYEEEE in the germline V gene. The CDR3 is 15 residues long. The ends were cut back, 0 bases at V and 11 bases at J, with 20 bases in the middle.